Shown below are 14 T cell receptor beta chains from a single sample sequenced in a study of cytomegalovirus exposure and HLA in healthy donors. Assay: immunoSEQ multiplex PCR; the TCRdb copy retains only in-frame clones and omits some. This table has 220,000 or so clones, around 86% appearing once. Sequences were obtained from PBMCs. Receptors originate from a woman in her late teens or twenties in good health and CMV-seropositive.

The chain couples TRBV11-2 to TRBJ2-3, with 11 bases identical to TRBD2. V shed 5 bases, J shed 1 base, and the junction held 14 bases outside the gene matches. The CDR3 length is 19 residues. CDR1 SGHAT and CDR2 FQNNGV come from the germline V gene. The CDR3 loop reads CASSPRASGRPLRTDTQYF. CDR3 in DNA: TGTGCCAGCAGCCCCCGAGCTAGCGGGAGGCCCCTCCGCACAGATACGCAGTATTTT.

The chain carries TRBV9 and TRBJ2-5; TRBD2 matches 11 bases. CDR1 SGDLS and CDR2 YYNGEE come from the germline V gene. CDR3 length: 17 residues. V shed 6 bases and J 4 bases; nucleotides not matched to a gene: 14. The CDR3 loop is CASTAWTGTSGGETQYF. CDR3 coding DNA: TGTGCCAGCACCGCCTGGACCGGGACTAGCGGCGGAGAGACCCAGTACTTC.

The chain links TRBV5-1 to TRBJ2-7; 9 nucleotides align to TRBD2. Germline CDR1 reads SGHRS; CDR2 reads YFSETQ. CDR3 length: 14 amino acids. Trimming took 0 bases from V and 8 from J; bases not matched to a gene: 6. The CDR3 loop is CASSLAALAGQQYF. DNA for the CDR3: TGCGCCAGCAGCTTGGCCGCCCTAGCGGGACAGCAGTACTTC.

This clone occurred once. The chain is built from TRBV15 and TRBJ2-6; D remains ambiguous. The CDR3 has 15 residues. The V gene lost 2 bases and the J gene lost 0 bases, with 5 bases spanning the gap. CDR1 is LNHNV, CDR2 YYDKDF, per germline (reference sequence). The CDR3 DNA follows: TGTGCCACCAGCAGACAGGTCTCTGGGGCCAACGTCCTGACTTTC. Its translation: CATSRQVSGANVLTF.

The chain combines TRBV29-1 with TRBJ1-2, with TRBD1 identical over 7 bases. The junction had 12 bases not matched to a gene; V was cut back by 6 bases and J by 2 bases. Germline V gives CDR1 SQVTM, CDR2 ANQGSEA. CDR3 size: 15 residues. The CDR3 loop reads CSVAGTANVNYGYTF. The CDR3 DNA sequence: TGCAGCGTCGCCGGGACAGCGAACGTAAACTATGGCTACACCTTC.

The chain couples TRBV29-1 to TRBJ1-1; tentatively, D is TRBD1 (5 bases). From germline, CDR1 is SQVTM and CDR2 ANQGSEA. V was clipped by 7 bases and J by 2 bases, with 17 bases between them. This CDR3 region has 14 residues. CDR3 DNA: TGCAGCGCTCTGCTGGACACCGTTAACACTGAAGCTTTCTTT. Encoded protein: CSALLDTVNTEAFF.

J is TRBJ2-7 and V is TRBV7-6, with D unresolved. V was cut by 6 bases and J by 4 bases, with 13 bases left in between. In germline, CDR1 is SGHVS, CDR2 FNYEAQ. The CDR3 sequence is 13 residues long. As DNA, the CDR3 is TGTGCCAGCAGTCCACTTGCGGTGTACGAGCAGTACTTC. Protein sequence: CASSPLAVYEQYF.

The genes are TRBV25-1 and TRBJ2-7; 8 bases are a match to TRBD1. Germline lookup yields CDR1 MGHDK and CDR2 SYGVNS. The CDR3 consists of 14 residues. Trimming at V came to 10 bases and at J to 4 bases, leaving 12 bases not matched to a gene. CDR3 sequence reads: CAKTRDRPDYEQYF. The CDR3 DNA sequence: TGTGCCAAGACCCGGGACAGGCCAGATTACGAGCAGTACTTC.

The chain joins TRBV27 to TRBJ2-6; 7 nucleotides align to TRBD1. The V and J ends lost 6 bases and 1 base, in that order; junction bases with no gene match: 9. The CDR3 extends over 17 amino acids. CDR1 MNHEY and CDR2 SMNVEV come from the germline V gene (reference sequence). CDR3 nucleotides: TGTGCCAGCAGCGAGAGACAGGGTTTTTCTGGGGCCAACGTCCTGACTTTC. As protein: CASSERQGFSGANVLTF.

This clone was seen only a few times. This sequence joins TRBV6-5 and TRBJ1-2; a possible D gene is TRBD1 (6 bases). V was pared by 5 bases and J by 14 bases, with 21 bases between. This CDR3 contains 13 residues. Germline V gives CDR1 MNHEY, CDR2 SVGAGI. The CDR3 nucleotides read TGTGCCAGCAGTCCGAGCGGACAGACCAAAATAACCTTC. This encodes CASSPSGQTKITF.

This clone was picked up one time. J is TRBJ2-1 and V is TRBV6-1; TRBD2 matches 13 bases. Germline V gene sequence: CDR1 MNHNS, CDR2 SASEGT. The CDR3 covers 16 residues. With V trimmed by 1 base and J by 7 bases, 4 bases remained unmatched. The CDR3 loop is CASSEVVTSGRNEQFF. The CDR3 nucleotides are TGTGCCAGCAGTGAAGTAGTGACTAGCGGGAGGAATGAGCAGTTCTTC.

The V and J genes are TRBV30 and TRBJ2-6, with 11 bases fitting TRBD1. V shed 5 bases and J 1 base; nucleotides not matched to a gene: 4. CDR3 size: 16 residues. Germline-derived CDR1 and CDR2 are GTSNPN and SVGIG (reference sequence). CDR3 nucleotides: TGTGCCTGGGACGGGACAGGGGGATCTGGGGCCAACGTCCTGACTTTC. It specifies CAWDGTGGSGANVLTF.

The J gene is TRBJ2-3, the V gene TRBV10-1, with 10 bases aligning to TRBD1. V lost 5 bases to trimming and J lost 3 bases; unmatched junction nucleotides: 5. Germline V CDR1 and CDR2: WNHNN, SYGVQD (reference sequence). The CDR3 loop spans 15 amino acids. For the CDR3, the DNA is TGCGCCAGCAGTCGTCGGACAGGGGGAACAGATACGCAGTATTTT. Protein: CASSRRTGGTDTQYF.

V usage is TRBV2 and J usage is TRBJ2-1, with TRBD2 matching 14 bases. V was pared by 5 bases and J by 6 bases, with 12 bases of the junction left unmatched. The CDR3 has 18 amino acids. Germline V CDR1 and CDR2: SNHLY, FYNNEI. The CDR3 spells CASSHPTSGRALGNEQFF. The DNA for the CDR3 is TGTGCCAGCAGTCATCCGACTAGCGGGAGGGCCCTGGGCAATGAGCAGTTCTTC.